One T cell receptor (beta chain) is described in this entry. This sequence may be a read error, since a much larger clone differs from it by one base. From germline, CDR1 is SGHRS and CDR2 YFSETQ. This CDR3 has 13 amino acids. Without any cell sorting, about 18-30 mg of bulk tissue yielded co-extracted RNA and DNA. The data belong to a study of tumor-infiltrating lymphocytes in primary liver carcinoma. Synthesis of TCR beta cDNA was carried out from 450 to 650 ng total RNA with a constant-region primer. Slightly modified ARM-PCR served as the procedure for the TCR beta libraries. These libraries came from three rounds of nested multiplex PCR. Two initial PCR rounds of around 9 cycles each paired TRBV1-TRBV30 forward primers with a C-beta reverse primer. Via MiXCR, TCRdb re-called the multiplex PCR reads, giving one row per CDR3 protein. Of about 120,000 distinct CDR3 sequences in the sample, around 70% were seen once.

The V and J genes are TRBV5-1 and TRBJ1-5; unclear D gene. This receptor was identified in a woman aged 55-70 years with primary liver carcinoma and hepatitis B virus infection. The specimen was tumor-adjacent normal liver tissue. The CDR3 protein is CTSSLDAWGPQHF. DNA for the CDR3: TGCACCAGCAGCTTGGATGCCTGGGGGCCCCAGCATTTT.